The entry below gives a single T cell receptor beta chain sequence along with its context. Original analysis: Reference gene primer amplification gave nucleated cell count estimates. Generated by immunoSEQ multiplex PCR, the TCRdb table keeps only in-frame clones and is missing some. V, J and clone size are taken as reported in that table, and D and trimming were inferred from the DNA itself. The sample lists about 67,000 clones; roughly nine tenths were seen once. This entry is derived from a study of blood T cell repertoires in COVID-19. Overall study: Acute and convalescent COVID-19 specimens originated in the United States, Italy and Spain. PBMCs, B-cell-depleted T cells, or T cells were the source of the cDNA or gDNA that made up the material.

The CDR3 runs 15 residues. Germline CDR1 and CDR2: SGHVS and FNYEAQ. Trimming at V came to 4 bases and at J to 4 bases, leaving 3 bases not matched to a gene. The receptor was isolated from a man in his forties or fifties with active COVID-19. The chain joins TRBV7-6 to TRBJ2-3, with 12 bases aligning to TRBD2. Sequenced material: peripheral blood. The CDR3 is CASSSTSGGSDTQYF. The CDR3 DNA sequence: TGTGCCAGCAGCTCGACTAGCGGGGGCTCAGATACGCAGTATTTT.